This TCR beta chain was found in a study of blood T cell repertoires in COVID-19. Across the whole study: Acute and convalescent COVID-19 specimens originated in the United States, Italy and Spain. PBMCs, B-cell-depleted T cells, or T cells provided the cDNA or gDNA that made up the material.

This CDR3 is built from 13 residues. Germline V gives CDR1 SNHLY, CDR2 FYNNEI. V was clipped by 6 bases and J by 2 bases; unmatched bases: 0. A remark on this clone: This specimen includes other DNA sequences encoding the same CDR3.

How the authors handled the data: Estimates of nucleated cell counts were drawn from the amplification of reference gene primers. TCRdb's copy holds only in-frame clones and misses some; the assay was immunoSEQ multiplex PCR. V and J calls and clone size come straight from that table; D and trimming were deduced from the DNA. Here the sample spans some 140,000 clones, around 88% being singletons. The sequencing input was peripheral blood. This chain connects TRBV2 to TRBJ1-5, with TRBD1 matching 8 bases. The TCR sequence derives from a woman aged 45-60 years who had recovered from COVID-19. CDR3 sequence: CASRGQGNQPQHF. The CDR3, as DNA: TGTGCCAGCAGGGGACAGGGCAATCAGCCCCAGCATTTT. Supplemented by reference TRBV2 and TRBJ1-5, the full variable domain reads EPEVTQTPSHQVTQMGQEVILRCVPISNHLYFYWYRQILGQKVEFLVSFYNNEISEKSEIFDDQFSVERPDGSNFTLKIRSTKLEDSAMYFCASRGQGNQPQHFGDGTRLSIL.